These 25 T cell receptor beta chains were sequenced from one sample in a study of blood T cell repertoires in COVID-19. Generated by immunoSEQ multiplex PCR, the TCRdb table keeps only in-frame clones and is missing some. Among approximately 150,000 clones, around 78% were seen once, and the ten largest hold approximately 2%. Sequenced input: peripheral blood. These receptors all come from an older woman with acute or convalescent COVID-19.

The rearrangement joins TRBV7-9 to TRBJ1-2; the D gene is possibly TRBD1 (5 bases). V gave up 7 bases and J gave up 7 bases, with 19 bases separating them. There are 14 residues in the CDR3. Germline CDR1 and CDR2: SEHNR and FQNEAQ (reference sequence). The CDR3 is CASTLAGRGLGYTF. Written as DNA, the CDR3 is TGTGCCAGCACCTTGGCAGGGAGAGGACTTGGCTACACCTTC.

The chain uses TRBV5-1 and TRBJ2-3; possible D gene TRBD1, 5 bases. The V end lost 0 bases, the J end lost 5 bases, and 7 bases lay between the germline ends. The CDR3 is made up of 13 amino acids. CDR1 is SGHRS and CDR2 is YFSETQ in the germline V gene. CDR3 residues: CASSLERGDTQYF. The CDR3 DNA sequence: TGCGCCAGCAGCTTGGAAAGGGGAGATACGCAGTATTTT. The full variable domain, with the rest looked up from reference TRBV5-1 and TRBJ2-3, is KAGVTQTPRYLIKTRGQQVTLSCSPISGHRSVSWYQQTPGQGLQFLFEYFSETQRNKGNFPGRFSGRQFSNSRSEMNVSTLELGDSALYLCASSLERGDTQYFGPGTRLTVL.

The V call is TRBV6-5, the J call TRBJ1-6, with a weak D call TRBD1 (6 bases). CDR3 size: 16 residues. Trimming took off 4 bases at V and 0 bases at J, with 10 bases between the two ends. CDR1 and CDR2 (germline): MNHEY, SVGAGI. CDR3 residues: CASSFDRSSYNSPLHF. For the CDR3, the DNA is TGTGCCAGCAGTTTTGACAGGAGCTCCTATAATTCACCCCTCCACTTT.

Worth noting for this clone: A read error may explain this, as a much larger clone is one base away. This sample includes further DNA sequences coding for the same CDR3. The chain links TRBV6-5 to TRBJ1-5; D perhaps matches TRBD1 (5 bases). Looked up from germline, CDR1 is MNHEY and CDR2 is SVGAGI. The CDR3 consists of 15 residues. The V end was cut by 6 bases, the J end by 0 bases, with 12 bases between. The CDR3 sequence is CASRIRVYSNQPQHF. CDR3 in DNA: TGTGCCAGCAGGATCAGGGTTTATAGCAATCAGCCCCAGCATTTT.

V usage is TRBV28 and J usage is TRBJ1-1; D might be TRBD1 (5 bases). V shed 4 bases and J shed 1 base, with 16 bases lying between them. The CDR3 is 16 residues long. The germline V gene encodes CDR1 MDHEN and CDR2 SYDVKM. CDR3 sequence: CASSYIRGGGNTEAFF. CDR3 DNA: TGTGCCAGCAGTTATATAAGGGGCGGGGGGAACACTGAAGCTTTCTTT.

The V call is TRBV9, the J call TRBJ1-1, with a possible D match to TRBD1 (6 bases). Trimming shortened V by 3 bases and J by 4 bases, and 19 bases separated the two germline ends. Looked up from germline, CDR1 is SGDLS and CDR2 is YYNGEE. The CDR3 extends over 16 amino acids. CDR3 sequence (DNA): TGTGCCAGCAGCGAGAAACGTGGGGGCGTAGGCACTGAAGCTTTCTTT. This sequence encodes CASSEKRGGVGTEAFF. Full variable domain (outside the CDR3, taken from reference TRBV9 and TRBJ1-1): DSGVTQTPKHLITATGQRVTLRCSPRSGDLSVYWYQQSLDQGLQFLIQYYNGEERAKGNILERFSAQQFPDLHSELNLSSLELGDSALYFCASSEKRGGVGTEAFFGQGTRLTVV.

This chain joins TRBV7-9 and TRBJ1-6; D ambiguous. From germline, CDR1 is SEHNR and CDR2 FQNEAQ (reference sequence). This CDR3 is 14 amino acids long. V was trimmed by 3 bases and J by 4 bases, leaving 7 bases between them. CDR3 nucleotide sequence: TGTGCCAGCAGCTTTGAGAGTTATAATTCACCCCTCCACTTT. Amino acids: CASSFESYNSPLHF.

V is TRBV14 and J is TRBJ2-1; D remains ambiguous. Germline lookup yields CDR1 SGHDN and CDR2 FVKESK. Between the trimmed V and J ends, which lost 0 bases and 8 bases, there was a span of 5 bases. This CDR3 is built from 12 residues. Here the CDR3 reads CASSQDRDEQFF. The DNA for the CDR3 is TGTGCCAGCAGCCAAGATCGGGATGAGCAGTTCTTC.

This clone has a single count. J is TRBJ1-4 and V is TRBV15; D uncertain. The CDR3 has 12 residues. Germline V gene data show CDR1 as LNHNV and CDR2 as YYDKDF (reference sequence). Trimming shortened V by 5 bases and J by 5 bases, and 6 bases separated the two germline ends. The DNA for the CDR3 is TGTGCCACCAGCGCACGGAATGAAAAACTGTTTTTT. It is translated as CATSARNEKLFF.

This clone was counted only a few times. The rearrangement links TRBV29-1 to TRBJ2-7; 12 bases agree with TRBD2. V shed 5 bases and J 7 bases; nucleotides not matched to a gene: 9. The CDR3 sequence is 14 residues long. CDR1 and CDR2 from the germline V gene are SQVTM and ANQGSEA. Here the CDR3 reads CSVSRLAGEGEQYF. CDR3 DNA sequence: TGCAGCGTTTCGCGACTAGCGGGAGAGGGTGAGCAGTACTTC.

This sequence joins TRBV2 and TRBJ1-1, with no clear D. V was pared by 3 bases and J by 1 base, with 6 bases between. The CDR3 has 13 residues. The germline V gene encodes CDR1 SNHLY and CDR2 FYNNEI. Here the CDR3 reads CASSEVENTEAFF. The DNA for the CDR3 is TGTGCCAGCAGTGAGGTAGAGAACACTGAAGCTTTCTTT.

The CDR3 sequence is CASSFIYRTDNEKLFF. The CDR3 region has the DNA TGTGCCAGCAGTTTCATATATCGGACAGATAATGAAAAACTGTTTTTT. The V call is TRBV28, the J call TRBJ1-4; D is possibly TRBD1 (6 bases). CDR3 length equals 16 residues. Germline V CDR1 and CDR2: MDHEN, SYDVKM. V was trimmed by 3 bases and J by 4 bases, leaving 15 bases between them.

The rearrangement joins TRBV10-1 to TRBJ2-2; unclear D gene. Germline CDR1 reads WNHNN; CDR2 reads SYGVQD (reference sequence). Between the trimmed V and J ends, which lost 0 bases and 7 bases, there was a span of 12 bases. The CDR3 contains 15 residues. This chain's CDR3 is CASSESRRYGGELFF. In DNA, the CDR3 is TGCGCCAGCAGTGAGTCCCGGCGGTACGGCGGGGAGCTGTTTTTT.

The chain joins TRBV2 to TRBJ1-4, with D unresolved. Germline CDR1 and CDR2: SNHLY and FYNNEI. This CDR3 region has 11 residues. Trimming shortened V by 2 bases and J by 14 bases, and 9 bases separated the two germline ends. CDR3 nucleotides: TGTGCCAGCAGTGAAACGATGAGGCTGTTTTTT. Translation: CASSETMRLFF. Drawing the rest from reference TRBV2 and TRBJ1-4, the complete variable domain is EPEVTQTPSHQVTQMGQEVILRCVPISNHLYFYWYRQILGQKVEFLVSFYNNEISEKSEIFDDQFSVERPDGSNFTLKIRSTKLEDSAMYFCASSETMRLFFGSGTQLSVL.

This chain links TRBV6-5 with TRBJ1-6, with TRBD1 identical over 9 bases. This CDR3 is built from 14 residues. V shed 7 bases and J 8 bases; nucleotides not matched to a gene: 6. Germline loops: CDR1 MNHEY, CDR2 SVGAGI. CDR3 residues: CASKPTGGYSPLHF. The CDR3 DNA reads TGTGCCAGCAAGCCCACAGGGGGCTATTCACCCCTCCACTTT.

V and J are TRBV4-1 and TRBJ2-7; 8 bases line up with TRBD1. Trimming removed 0 bases from V and 0 bases from J; junction bases left unmatched: 4. Per the germline V gene, CDR1 is MGHRA and CDR2 is YSYEKL. This CDR3 has 16 amino acids. DNA of the CDR3: TGCGCCAGCAGCCAAGAACAGGGGGTAGACTCCTACGAGCAGTACTTC. Translating gives CASSQEQGVDSYEQYF.

The rearrangement uses TRBV27 and TRBJ1-2; 7 nucleotides line up with TRBD1. There are 18 residues in the CDR3. The V and J ends lost 7 bases and 5 bases, in that order; junction bases with no gene match: 22. Germline lookup yields CDR1 MNHEY and CDR2 SMNVEV (reference sequence). The chain's CDR3 is CASIMSKGAGGTLYGYTF. In DNA, the CDR3 is TGTGCCAGCATCATGAGTAAGGGGGCAGGTGGAACACTTTATGGCTACACCTTC.

V usage is TRBV7-8 and J usage is TRBJ2-7; TRBD2 agrees at 8 bases. Germline loops: CDR1 SGHVS, CDR2 FQNEAQ. CDR3 length: 15 residues. V lost 4 bases, J lost 3 bases, and 8 bases stayed unmatched. The CDR3 here is CASSSRGGVLYEQYF. In nucleotides, the CDR3 is TGTGCCAGCAGCTCCCGGGGGGGGGTTCTCTACGAGCAGTACTTC. The full variable domain, rest sourced from reference TRBV7-8 and TRBJ2-7, is GAGVSQSPRYKVAKRGQDVALRCDPISGHVSLFWYQQALGQGPEFLTYFQNEAQLDKSGLPSDRFFAERPEGSVSTLKIQRTQQEDSAVYLCASSSRGGVLYEQYFGPGTRLTVT.

V is TRBV5-1 and J is TRBJ2-1, with 7 bases fitting TRBD1. With V trimmed by 4 bases and J by 3 bases, 7 bases remained unmatched. From germline, CDR1 is SGHRS and CDR2 YFSETQ. CDR3 length equals 15 residues. CDR3 sequence (DNA): TGCGCCAGCAGCCCAAGGGACAGACTCTACAATGAGCAGTTCTTC. This encodes CASSPRDRLYNEQFF.

This chain connects TRBV19 to TRBJ2-3; TRBD2 matches 9 bases. The J segment lost 3 bases and the V segment lost 4 bases, leaving 8 bases of the junction unmatched. The germline gives CDR1 LNHDA, CDR2 SQIVND (reference sequence). The CDR3 has 16 amino acids. The CDR3, as DNA: TGTGCCAGTAGTACCCCGCGGGGGGGAGGGACAGATACGCAGTATTTT. Its protein product is CASSTPRGGGTDTQYF.

This chain uses TRBV30 with TRBJ1-4; no reliable D call. The germline V gene encodes CDR1 GTSNPN and CDR2 SVGIG (reference sequence). The CDR3 is 13 residues long. V lost 0 bases, J lost 7 bases, and 9 bases lay in between. The chain's CDR3 is CAWSVSDFEKLFF. The CDR3 nucleotides read TGTGCCTGGAGTGTTAGTGACTTTGAAAAACTGTTTTTT.

V usage is TRBV18 and J usage is TRBJ1-5; the D is unclear. Deletions cut 3 bases from V and 0 bases from J, with 9 bases between. In germline, CDR1 is KGHSH, CDR2 LQKENI. This CDR3 spans 15 amino acids. CDR3: CASSPAAYSNQPQHF. CDR3 nucleotides: TGTGCCAGCTCACCGGCGGCTTATAGCAATCAGCCCCAGCATTTT.

The rearrangement links TRBV6-5 to TRBJ2-7, with a possible D match to TRBD2 (6 bases). This CDR3 contains 13 residues. The V gene lost 6 bases and the J gene lost 3 bases, with 12 bases spanning the gap. The germline gives CDR1 MNHEY, CDR2 SVGAGI. Here the CDR3 reads CASRRGRNYEQYF. The CDR3 DNA is TGTGCCAGCAGGCGGGGACGGAACTACGAGCAGTACTTC.

This clone came up once. The CDR3 bases are TGTGCCAGCAGCTCGGGACTAGCGGGAGGAGGCAATGAGCAGTTCTTC. This gives the protein CASSSGLAGGGNEQFF. This chain joins TRBV5-4 and TRBJ2-1; 15 nucleotides agree with TRBD2. The germline V gene encodes CDR1 SGHNT and CDR2 YYREEE (reference sequence). V shed 3 bases, J shed 6 bases, and the junction held 4 bases outside the gene matches. The CDR3 runs 16 residues.

The chain uses TRBV19 and TRBJ2-2, with 11 bases that match TRBD2. This CDR3 contains 16 residues. Germline assignment: CDR1 LNHDA and CDR2 SQIVND (reference sequence). V gave up 7 bases and J gave up 4 bases; unmatched junction bases: 8. The CDR3 loop reads CASMAPSGRLTGELFF. As DNA, the CDR3 is TGTGCCAGTATGGCCCCTAGCGGGAGGCTCACCGGGGAGCTGTTTTTT. Supplemented by reference TRBV19 and TRBJ2-2, the full variable domain reads DGGITQSPKYLFRKEGQNVTLSCEQNLNHDAMYWYRQDPGQGLRLIYYSQIVNDFQKGDIAEGYSVSREKKESFPLTVTSAQKNPTAFYLCASMAPSGRLTGELFFGEGSRLTVL.